The clone carrying this T cell receptor beta chain was detected ten times or more. Between the trimmed V and J ends, which lost 0 bases and 7 bases, there was a span of 16 bases. CDR1 LGHNT and CDR2 FRNRAP come from the germline V gene. The CDR3 totals 16 residues. Stated time point: newly diagnosed GD, antithyroid drugs for less than 3 months. Scientists built the TCR library using RNA that was extracted from PBMCs. These data come from a study of regulatory T cells in long-lasting Graves disease. To make TCR beta libraries, researchers used iRepertoire HTBI primers and Arm-PCR of CDR3 regions. TCRdb redid the calling of the multiplex PCR reads with MiXCR, one entry per CDR3 protein. The sample carries 350,000 to 450,000 distinct CDR3 sequences, roughly 17% recorded once. The same data also went into a second study, on T cells in Graves' hyperthyroidism and ophthalmopathy.

This clonotype was sampled from a middle-aged man with Graves disease. The sample here was peripheral blood mononuclear cells (PBMCs), taken at new diagnosis, from a patient treated with antithyroid drugs. This chain uses TRBV12-5 with TRBJ1-5, with a tentative D call TRBD1 (6 bases). The CDR3 DNA follows: TGTGCTAGTGGTTTGGTACGGGGGGCAGGCTGGCAGCCCCAGCATTTT. Protein sequence: CASGLVRGAGWQPQHF.